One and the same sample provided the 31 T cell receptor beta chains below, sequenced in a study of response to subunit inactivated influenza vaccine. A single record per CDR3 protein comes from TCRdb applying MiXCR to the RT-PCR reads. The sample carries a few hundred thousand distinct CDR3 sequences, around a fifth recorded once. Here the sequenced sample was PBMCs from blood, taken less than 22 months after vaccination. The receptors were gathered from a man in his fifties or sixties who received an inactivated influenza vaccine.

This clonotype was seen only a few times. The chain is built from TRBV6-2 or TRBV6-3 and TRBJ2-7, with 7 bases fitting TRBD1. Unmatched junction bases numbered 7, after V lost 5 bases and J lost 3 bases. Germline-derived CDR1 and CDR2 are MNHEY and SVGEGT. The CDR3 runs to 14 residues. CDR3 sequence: CASSVGQLLYEQYF. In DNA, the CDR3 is TGTGCCAGCAGTGTGGGACAGTTACTCTACGAGCAGTACTTC.

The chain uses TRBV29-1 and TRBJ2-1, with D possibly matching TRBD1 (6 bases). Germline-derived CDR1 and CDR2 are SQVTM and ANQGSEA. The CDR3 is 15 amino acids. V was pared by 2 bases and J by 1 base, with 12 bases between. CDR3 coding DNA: TGCAGCGTTGAAACCGGGACATTTTCCTACAATGAGCAGTTCTTC. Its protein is CSVETGTFSYNEQFF.

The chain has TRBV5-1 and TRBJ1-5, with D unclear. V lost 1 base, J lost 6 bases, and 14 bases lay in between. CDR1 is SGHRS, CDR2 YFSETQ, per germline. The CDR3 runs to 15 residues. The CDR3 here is CASSLTPTVGQPQHF. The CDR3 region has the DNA TGCGCCAGCAGCTTGACCCCGACGGTCGGTCAGCCCCAGCATTTT.

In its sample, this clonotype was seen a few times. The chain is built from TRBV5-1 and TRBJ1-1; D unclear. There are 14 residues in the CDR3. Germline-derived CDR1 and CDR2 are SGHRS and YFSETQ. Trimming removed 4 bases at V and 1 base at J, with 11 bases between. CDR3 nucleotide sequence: TGCGCCAGCAGCACCCGGGCCTGGAACACTGAAGCTTTCTTT. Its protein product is CASSTRAWNTEAFF. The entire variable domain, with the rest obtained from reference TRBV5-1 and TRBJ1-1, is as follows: KAGVTQTPRYLIKTRGQQVTLSCSPISGHRSVSWYQQTPGQGLQFLFEYFSETQRNKGNFPGRFSGRQFSNSRSEMNVSTLELGDSALYLCASSTRAWNTEAFFGQGTRLTVV.

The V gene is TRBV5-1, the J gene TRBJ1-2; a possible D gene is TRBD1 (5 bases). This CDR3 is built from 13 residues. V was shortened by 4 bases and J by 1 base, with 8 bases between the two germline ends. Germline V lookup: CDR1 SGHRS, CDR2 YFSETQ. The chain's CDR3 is CASSDSLNYGYTF. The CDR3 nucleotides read TGCGCCAGCAGCGACAGTCTTAACTATGGCTACACCTTC.

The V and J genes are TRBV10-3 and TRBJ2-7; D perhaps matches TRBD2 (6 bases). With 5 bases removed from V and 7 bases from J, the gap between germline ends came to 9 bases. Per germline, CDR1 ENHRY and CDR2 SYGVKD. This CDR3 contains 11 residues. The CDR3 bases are TGTGCCATCAGTCCCCGGGAGGAGCAGTACTTC. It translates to CAISPREEQYF.

The CDR3: CASSLTSGGPTDTQYF. CDR3 DNA: TGTGCCAGCAGCCTGACTAGCGGGGGCCCCACAGATACGCAGTATTTT. The V call is TRBV3-1, the J call TRBJ2-3; 12 bases are a match to TRBD2. Germline V gene sequence: CDR1 LGHDT, CDR2 YNNKEL (reference sequence). With V trimmed by 4 bases and J by 2 bases, 4 bases remained unmatched. The CDR3 is 16 amino acids.

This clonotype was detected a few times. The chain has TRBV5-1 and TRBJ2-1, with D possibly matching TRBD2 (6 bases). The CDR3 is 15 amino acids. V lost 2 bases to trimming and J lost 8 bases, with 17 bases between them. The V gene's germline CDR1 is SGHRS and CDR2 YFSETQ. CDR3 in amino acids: CASSFRLDRRDEQFF. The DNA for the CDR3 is TGCGCCAGCAGCTTCCGACTAGATCGTCGGGATGAGCAGTTCTTC.

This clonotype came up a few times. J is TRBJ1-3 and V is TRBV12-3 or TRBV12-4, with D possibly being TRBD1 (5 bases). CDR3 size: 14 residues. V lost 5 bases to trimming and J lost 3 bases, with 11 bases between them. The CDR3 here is CASSDTGLGNTIYF. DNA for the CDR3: TGTGCCAGCAGTGACACAGGTCTTGGAAACACCATATATTTT.

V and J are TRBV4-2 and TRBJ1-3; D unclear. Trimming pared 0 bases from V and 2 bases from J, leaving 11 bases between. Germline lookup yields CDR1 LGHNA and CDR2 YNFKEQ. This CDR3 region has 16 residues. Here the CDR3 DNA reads TGTGCCAGCAGCCAAGATCGGGGTACAACTGGAAACACCATATATTTT. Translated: CASSQDRGTTGNTIYF.

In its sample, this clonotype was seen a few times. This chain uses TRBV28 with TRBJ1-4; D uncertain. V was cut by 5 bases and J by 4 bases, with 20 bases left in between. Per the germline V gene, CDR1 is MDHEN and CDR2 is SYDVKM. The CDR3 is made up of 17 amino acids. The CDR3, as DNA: TGTGCCAGCAGTCCCGCCCGGCAGGCGTCCTTTAATGAAAAACTGTTTTTT. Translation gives CASSPARQASFNEKLFF.

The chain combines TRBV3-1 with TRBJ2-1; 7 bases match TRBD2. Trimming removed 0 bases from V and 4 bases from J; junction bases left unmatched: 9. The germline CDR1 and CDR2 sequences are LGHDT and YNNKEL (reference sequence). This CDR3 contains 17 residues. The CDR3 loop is CASSQDSSGGPYNEQFF. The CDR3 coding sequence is TGTGCCAGCAGCCAAGATTCGTCGGGGGGACCATACAATGAGCAGTTCTTC.

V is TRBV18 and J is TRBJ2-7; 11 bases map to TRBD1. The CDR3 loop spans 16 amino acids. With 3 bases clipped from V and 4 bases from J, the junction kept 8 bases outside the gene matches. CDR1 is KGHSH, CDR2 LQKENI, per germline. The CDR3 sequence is CASSPEGQGDIYEQYF. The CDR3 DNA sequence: TGTGCCAGCTCACCCGAGGGACAGGGGGATATATACGAGCAGTACTTC.

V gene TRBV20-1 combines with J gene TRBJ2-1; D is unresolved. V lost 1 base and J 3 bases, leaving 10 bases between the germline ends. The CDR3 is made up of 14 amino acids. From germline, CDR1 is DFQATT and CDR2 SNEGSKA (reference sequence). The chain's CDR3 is CSARVRGYYNEQFF. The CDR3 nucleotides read TGCAGTGCTAGAGTCCGCGGTTACTACAATGAGCAGTTCTTC.

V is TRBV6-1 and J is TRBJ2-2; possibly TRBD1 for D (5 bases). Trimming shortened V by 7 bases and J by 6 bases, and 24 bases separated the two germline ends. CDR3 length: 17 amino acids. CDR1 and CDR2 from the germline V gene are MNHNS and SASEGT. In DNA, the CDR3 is TGTGCCAGCACTATCCAATGGGGCAGAGGTAGCTCCGGGGAGCTGTTTTTT. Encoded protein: CASTIQWGRGSSGELFF.

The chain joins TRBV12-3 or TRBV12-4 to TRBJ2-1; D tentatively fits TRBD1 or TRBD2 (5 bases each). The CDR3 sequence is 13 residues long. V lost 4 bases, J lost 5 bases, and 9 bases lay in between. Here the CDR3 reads CASSSGRNNEQFF. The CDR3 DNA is TGTGCCAGCAGTTCGGGACGGAACAATGAGCAGTTCTTC.

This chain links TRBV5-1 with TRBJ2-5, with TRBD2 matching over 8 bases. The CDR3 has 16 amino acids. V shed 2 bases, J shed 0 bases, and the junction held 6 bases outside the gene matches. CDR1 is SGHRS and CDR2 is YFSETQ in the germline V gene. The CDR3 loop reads CASSLGLAAYQETQYF. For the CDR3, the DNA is TGCGCCAGCAGCTTAGGACTAGCTGCGTACCAAGAGACCCAGTACTTC.

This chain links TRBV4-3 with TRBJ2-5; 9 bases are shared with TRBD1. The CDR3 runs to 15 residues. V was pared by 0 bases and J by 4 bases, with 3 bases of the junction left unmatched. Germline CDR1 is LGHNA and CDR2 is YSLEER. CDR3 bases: TGCGCCAGCAGCCAAGACCCGACAGGGGGAGAGACCCAGTACTTC. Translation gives CASSQDPTGGETQYF.

This CDR3 reads CASSLVSVTGFEAFF. CDR3 DNA: TGTGCCAGCAGCTTGGTTTCCGTGACAGGCTTTGAAGCTTTCTTT. This chain joins TRBV11-2 and TRBJ1-1; tentatively, D is TRBD1 (6 bases). Germline V gives CDR1 SGHAT, CDR2 FQNNGV. V lost 3 bases to trimming and J lost 7 bases, with 18 bases between them. This CDR3 has 15 amino acids.

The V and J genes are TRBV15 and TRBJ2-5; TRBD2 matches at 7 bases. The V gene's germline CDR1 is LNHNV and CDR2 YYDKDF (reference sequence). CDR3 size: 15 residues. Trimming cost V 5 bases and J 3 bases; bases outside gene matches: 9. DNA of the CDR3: TGTGCCACCAGCCTTGGGGGGGTCAAGGAAGAGACCCAGTACTTC. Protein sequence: CATSLGGVKEETQYF.

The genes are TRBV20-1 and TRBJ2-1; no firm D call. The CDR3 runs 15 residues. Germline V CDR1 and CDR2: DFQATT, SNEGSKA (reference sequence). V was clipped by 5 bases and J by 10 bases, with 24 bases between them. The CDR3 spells CSAADRVSFGGEQFF. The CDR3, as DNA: TGCAGTGCTGCGGACCGCGTTTCGTTTGGTGGGGAGCAGTTCTTC.

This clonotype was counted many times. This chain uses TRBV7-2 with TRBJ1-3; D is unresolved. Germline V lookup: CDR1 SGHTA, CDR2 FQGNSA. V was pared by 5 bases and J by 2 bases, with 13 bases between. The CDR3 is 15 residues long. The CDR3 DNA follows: TGTGCCAGCAGCCTAAGAGAGGGCGCTGGAAACACCATATATTTT. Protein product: CASSLREGAGNTIYF.

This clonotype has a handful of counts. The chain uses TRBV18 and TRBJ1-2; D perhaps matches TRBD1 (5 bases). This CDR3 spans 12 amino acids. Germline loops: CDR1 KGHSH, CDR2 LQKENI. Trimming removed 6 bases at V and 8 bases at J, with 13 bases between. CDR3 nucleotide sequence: TGTGCCAGCTCTCCCACCCGGGACGGCTACACCTTC. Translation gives CASSPTRDGYTF.

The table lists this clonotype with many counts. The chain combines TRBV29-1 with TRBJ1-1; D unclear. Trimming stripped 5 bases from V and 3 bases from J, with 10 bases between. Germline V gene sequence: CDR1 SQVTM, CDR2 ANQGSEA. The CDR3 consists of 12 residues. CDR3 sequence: CSVFKSDTEAFF. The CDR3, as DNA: TGCAGCGTTTTCAAGTCCGACACTGAAGCTTTCTTT.

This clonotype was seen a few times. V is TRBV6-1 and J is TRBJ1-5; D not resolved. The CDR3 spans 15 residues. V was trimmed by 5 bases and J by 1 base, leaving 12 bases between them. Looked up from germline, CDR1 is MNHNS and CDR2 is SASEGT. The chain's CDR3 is CASSPLRGSNQPQHF. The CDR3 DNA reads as TGTGCCAGCAGTCCACTCCGCGGGAGCAATCAGCCCCAGCATTTT.

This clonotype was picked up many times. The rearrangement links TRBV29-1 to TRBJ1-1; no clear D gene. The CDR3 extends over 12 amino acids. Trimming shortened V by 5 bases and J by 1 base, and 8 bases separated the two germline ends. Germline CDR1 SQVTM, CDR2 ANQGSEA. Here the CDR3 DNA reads TGCAGCGTTTCGGATGCGAACACTGAAGCTTTCTTT. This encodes CSVSDANTEAFF.

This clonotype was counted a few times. The CDR3 DNA reads as TGTGCCAGCAGTTCAGGGTTTCTAGCGGGAGCCCAGTACTTC. Translation gives CASSSGFLAGAQYF. J is TRBJ2-5 and V is TRBV12-3 or TRBV12-4; 10 nucleotides match TRBD2. V gave up 4 bases and J gave up 9 bases; unmatched junction bases: 8. The CDR3 is 14 amino acids.

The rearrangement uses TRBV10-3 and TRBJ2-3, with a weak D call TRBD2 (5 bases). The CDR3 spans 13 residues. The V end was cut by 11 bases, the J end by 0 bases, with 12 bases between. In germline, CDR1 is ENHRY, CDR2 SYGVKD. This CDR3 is CALSWTSTDTQYF. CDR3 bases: TGTGCCCTATCGTGGACTAGCACAGATACGCAGTATTTT.

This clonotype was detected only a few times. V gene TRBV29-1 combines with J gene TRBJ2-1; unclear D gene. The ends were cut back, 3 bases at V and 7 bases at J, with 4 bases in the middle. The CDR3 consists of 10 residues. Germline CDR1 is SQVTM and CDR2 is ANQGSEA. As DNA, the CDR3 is TGCAGCGTTGACGATAATGAGCAGTTCTTC. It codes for CSVDDNEQFF.

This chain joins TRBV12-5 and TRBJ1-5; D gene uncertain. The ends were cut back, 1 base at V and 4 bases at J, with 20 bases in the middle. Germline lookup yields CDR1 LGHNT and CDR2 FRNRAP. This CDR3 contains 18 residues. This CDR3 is CASGLDARGRSTNQPQHF. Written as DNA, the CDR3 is TGTGCTAGTGGTTTGGACGCCCGTGGGAGATCGACGAATCAGCCCCAGCATTTT.

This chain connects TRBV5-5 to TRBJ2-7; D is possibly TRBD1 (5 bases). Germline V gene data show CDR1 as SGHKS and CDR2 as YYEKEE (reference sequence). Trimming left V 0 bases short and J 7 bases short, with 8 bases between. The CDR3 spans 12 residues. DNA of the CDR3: TGTGCCAGCAGCTTGGACAGGATGGAGCAGTACTTC. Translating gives CASSLDRMEQYF.